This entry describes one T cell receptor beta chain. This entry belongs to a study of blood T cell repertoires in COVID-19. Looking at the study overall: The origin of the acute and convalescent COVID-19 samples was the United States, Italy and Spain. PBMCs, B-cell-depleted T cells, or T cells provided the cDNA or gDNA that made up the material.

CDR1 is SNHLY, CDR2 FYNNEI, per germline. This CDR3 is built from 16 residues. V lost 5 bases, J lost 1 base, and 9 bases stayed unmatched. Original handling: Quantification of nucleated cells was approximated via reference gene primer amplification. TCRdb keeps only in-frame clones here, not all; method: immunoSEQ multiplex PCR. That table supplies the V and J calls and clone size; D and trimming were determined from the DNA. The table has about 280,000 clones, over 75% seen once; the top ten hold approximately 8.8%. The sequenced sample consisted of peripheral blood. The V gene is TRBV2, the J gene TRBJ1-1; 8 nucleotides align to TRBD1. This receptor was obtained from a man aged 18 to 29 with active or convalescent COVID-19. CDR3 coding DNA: TGTGCCAGCAGTTTCCCAAGGACAGGGCCGAACACTGAAGCTTTCTTT. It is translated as CASSFPRTGPNTEAFF.